This T cell receptor beta chain was found in a study of identical twins. This clonotype was detected a few times. TCRdb reprocessed the 5' RACE reads with MiXCR, giving one entry per CDR3 protein. The table has about 280,000 distinct CDR3 sequences, more than 6.5% seen once. Unmatched junction bases numbered 6, after V lost 1 base and J lost 7 bases. The germline CDR1 and CDR2 sequences are DFQATT and SNEGSKA (reference sequence). The length of the CDR3 is 14 residues. This sample also belongs to another study, concerning yellow fever vaccine responses in identical twins. That work adds: Reported findings indicate that twins' vaccine T cell responses seemed partially convergent, partially personalized.

The receptor's source is a woman aged 18-29 years in good health. The V call is TRBV20-1, the J call TRBJ2-7, with 11 bases aligning to TRBD2. Sequencing was done on a sample of memory (CD45RO+) T cells sorted from blood. The CDR3 loop reads CSARGIAGGGEQYF. CDR3 nucleotide sequence: TGCAGTGCTAGAGGGATAGCGGGAGGGGGAGAGCAGTACTTC.